This T cell receptor beta chain was identified during a study of blood T cell repertoires in COVID-19. Study background: The analysed material was cDNA or gDNA that came from T cells, B-cell-depleted T cells, or PBMCs.

In its sample, this clone was seen a few times. TCRdb's table, derived via immunoSEQ multiplex PCR, lists solely in-frame clones and lacks some. Of 290,000 or so clones detected, 86% appear once; the ten largest clones hold over 2.5%. V dropped 7 bases and J dropped 5 bases, with 11 bases sitting between them. Germline CDR1 SNHLY, CDR2 FYNNEI. This CDR3 comprises 13 residues. The rearrangement joins TRBV2 to TRBJ1-4; D is unresolved. This sequence originates from a woman aged 18-30 years who had recovered from COVID-19. Specimen: PBMCs or T cells enriched from blood (not recorded which). CDR3: CASNFRGNEKLFF. For the CDR3, the DNA is TGTGCCAGCAATTTTCGGGGAAATGAAAAACTGTTTTTT.